This T cell receptor beta chain is drawn from a study of cytomegalovirus exposure and HLA in healthy donors. Whole-study context: In terms of ancestry, the Caucasian-associated cluster contained roughly 80% of the roughly 400 genotyped donors. The study, taken as a whole, reports: It was reported that TCR beta sequences correctly inferred the HLA-A and HLA-B alleles for most subjects.

PCR involved 60 Vbeta and 13 Jbeta primers. Authors' analysis steps: An analysis that came later counted roughly 87 million unique TCR beta chains, 10 million to 11 million shared. Some clones are missing from TCRdb's copy, which holds only in-frame ones; the method was immunoSEQ multiplex PCR. V and J calls and clone size are those listed in that table; D and trimming were worked out from the DNA. Here the sample spans 100,000 to 140,000 clones, 81% being singletons. The CDR3 consists of 14 residues. Germline lookup yields CDR1 GTSNPN and CDR2 SVGIG (reference sequence). V dropped 5 bases and J dropped 7 bases, with 15 bases sitting between them. For this clone: Its antigen is unidentified.

The chain has TRBV30 and TRBJ1-6; D gene ambiguous. This TCR was sampled from a young man in good health and CMV-seronegative. The sample was PBMCs. CDR3 nucleotides: TGTGCCTGGGAAACATTGATGGGCAATTCACCCCTCCACTTT. This translates into CAWETLMGNSPLHF.